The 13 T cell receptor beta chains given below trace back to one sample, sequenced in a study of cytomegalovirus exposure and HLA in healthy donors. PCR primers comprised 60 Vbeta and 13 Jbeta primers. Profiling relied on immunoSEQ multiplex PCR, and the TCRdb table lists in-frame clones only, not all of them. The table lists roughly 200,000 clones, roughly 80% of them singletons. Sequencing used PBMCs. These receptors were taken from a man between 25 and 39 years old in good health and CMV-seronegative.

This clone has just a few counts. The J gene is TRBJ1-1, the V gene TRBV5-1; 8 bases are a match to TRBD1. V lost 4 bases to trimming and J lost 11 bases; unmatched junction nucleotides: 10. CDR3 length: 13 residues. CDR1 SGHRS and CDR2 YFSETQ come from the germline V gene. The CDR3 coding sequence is TGCGCCAGCAGCCTGGGGACAGGCCGTTGGGCTTTCTTT. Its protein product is CASSLGTGRWAFF.

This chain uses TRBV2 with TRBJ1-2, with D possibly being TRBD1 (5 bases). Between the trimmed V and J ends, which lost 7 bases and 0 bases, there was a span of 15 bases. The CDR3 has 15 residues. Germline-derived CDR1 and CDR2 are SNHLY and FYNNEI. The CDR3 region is CASIPRQSSNYGYTF. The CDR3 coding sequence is TGTGCCAGCATCCCGCGACAGAGCTCTAACTATGGCTACACCTTC.

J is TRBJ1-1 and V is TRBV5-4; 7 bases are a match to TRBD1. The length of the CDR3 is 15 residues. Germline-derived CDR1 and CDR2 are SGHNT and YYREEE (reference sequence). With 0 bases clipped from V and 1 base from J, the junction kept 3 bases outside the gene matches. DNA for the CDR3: TGTGCCAGCAGCTTGGCGACAGGGAAGAACACTGAAGCTTTCTTT. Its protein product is CASSLATGKNTEAFF.

CDR3 loop: CASSSVTGVGYEQYF. The CDR3 DNA follows: TGTGCCAGCAGTTCGGTCACAGGAGTGGGCTACGAGCAGTACTTC. The V gene is TRBV27, the J gene TRBJ2-7; D perhaps matches TRBD1 (5 bases). CDR3 size: 15 residues. V lost 4 bases to trimming and J lost 3 bases, with 16 bases between them. From germline, CDR1 is MNHEY and CDR2 SMNVEV (reference sequence).

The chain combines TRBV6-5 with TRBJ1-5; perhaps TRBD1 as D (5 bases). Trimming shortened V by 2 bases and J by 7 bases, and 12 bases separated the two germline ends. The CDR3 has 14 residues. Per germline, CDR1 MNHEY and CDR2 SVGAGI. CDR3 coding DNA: TGTGCCAGCAGTTACGGGACCGGGGGGCAGCCCCAGCATTTT. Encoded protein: CASSYGTGGQPQHF.

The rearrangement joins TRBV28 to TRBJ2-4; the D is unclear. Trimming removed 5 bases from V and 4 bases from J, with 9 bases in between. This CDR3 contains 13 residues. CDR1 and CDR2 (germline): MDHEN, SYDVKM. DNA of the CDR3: TGTGCCAGCAGTCTCGCGGTAAAAAACATTCAGTACTTC. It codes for CASSLAVKNIQYF.

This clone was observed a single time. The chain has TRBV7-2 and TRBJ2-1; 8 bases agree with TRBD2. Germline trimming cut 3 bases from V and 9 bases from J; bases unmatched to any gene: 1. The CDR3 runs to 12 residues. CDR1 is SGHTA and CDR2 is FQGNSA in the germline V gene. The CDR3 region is CASSFAGGEQFF. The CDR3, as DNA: TGTGCCAGCAGCTTTGCGGGGGGTGAGCAGTTCTTC.

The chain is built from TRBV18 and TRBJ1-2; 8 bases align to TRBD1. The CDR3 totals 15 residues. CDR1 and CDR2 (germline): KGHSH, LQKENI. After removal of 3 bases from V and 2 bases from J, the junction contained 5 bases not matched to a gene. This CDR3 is CASSPGQGPNYGYTF. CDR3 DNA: TGTGCCAGCTCACCTGGACAGGGACCCAACTATGGCTACACCTTC.

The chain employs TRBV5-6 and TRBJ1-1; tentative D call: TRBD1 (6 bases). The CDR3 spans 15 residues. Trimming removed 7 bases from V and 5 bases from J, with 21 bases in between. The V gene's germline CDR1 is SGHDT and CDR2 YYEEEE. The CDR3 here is CASEQGLGRLTEAFF. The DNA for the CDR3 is TGTGCCAGCGAACAGGGTCTTGGCCGATTAACTGAAGCTTTCTTT.

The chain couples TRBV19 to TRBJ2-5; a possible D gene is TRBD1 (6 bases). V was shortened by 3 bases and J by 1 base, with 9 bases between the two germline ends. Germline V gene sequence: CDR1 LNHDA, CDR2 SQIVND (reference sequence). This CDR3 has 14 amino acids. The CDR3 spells CASSMTGSQETQYF. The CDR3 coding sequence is TGTGCCAGTAGTATGACAGGTTCCCAAGAGACCCAGTACTTC.

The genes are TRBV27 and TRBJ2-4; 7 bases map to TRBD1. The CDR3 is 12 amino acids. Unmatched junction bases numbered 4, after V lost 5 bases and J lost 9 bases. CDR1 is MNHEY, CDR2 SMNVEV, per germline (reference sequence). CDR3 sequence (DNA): TGTGCCAGCAGTCCAGGGGGTAGCATTCAGTACTTC. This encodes CASSPGGSIQYF.

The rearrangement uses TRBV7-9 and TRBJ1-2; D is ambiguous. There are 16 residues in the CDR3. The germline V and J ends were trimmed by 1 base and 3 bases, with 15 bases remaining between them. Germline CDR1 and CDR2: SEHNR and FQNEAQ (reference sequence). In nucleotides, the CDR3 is TGTGCCAGCAGCTTAGTGGTCGGCAGGCGTGACTATGGCTACACCTTC. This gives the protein CASSLVVGRRDYGYTF.

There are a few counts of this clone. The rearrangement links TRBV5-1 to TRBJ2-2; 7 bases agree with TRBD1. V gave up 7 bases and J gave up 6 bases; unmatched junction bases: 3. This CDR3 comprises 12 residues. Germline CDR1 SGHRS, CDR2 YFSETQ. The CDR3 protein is CASATGAGELFF. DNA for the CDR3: TGCGCCAGCGCCACAGGGGCCGGGGAGCTGTTTTTT.